This TCR beta chain was captured by sequencing in a study of beta chain features in type 1 diabetes (dated by TCRdb to 2017 to 2018). With regard to the full study: Mean age, gender distribution, total cell number and subset yield did not differ between patients and healthy donors. A total of under 140,000,000 sorted cells were examined across all samples, and the number of cells per subset was strongly correlated with RNA yield. In the study, TCRB repertoires of sorted circulating CD4+ T cell subsets from recently diagnosed type 1 diabetes patients were compared with those of matched healthy donors. Regulatory and stem cell-like memory subsets were obtained from only 8 patients and roughly 8 healthy donors, while naive and central memory subsets were obtained from all 30 or so donors.

With respect to this clone: The antigen this receptor binds is unknown. No clone much larger than this one lies a single base away; base qualities are absent.

The High Capacity cDNA Reverse Transcription Kit was used to reverse transcribe all of the isolated RNA, meaning that expressed TCRB transcripts were what got sequenced. Deep immunoSEQ sequencing was performed on naive, central memory and regulatory T cell samples, with an average of around 3.4 million total reads per sample. Sorted cells were lysed in RLT buffer, and RNA was extracted using DNase-treated RNeasy Micro or Mini kits according to cell number. To prevent cross-contamination, every cell subset was processed on its own, while patient and healthy donor samples were processed together. TCRB sequences were amplified from cDNA with the immunoSEQ multiplex PCR, producing 87-bp fragments spanning the CDR3 region. Sequencing of the amplicons was performed on the Illumina HiSeq platform. In the authors' own workflow: Synthetic template baselines were used to correct PCR bias computationally, reads within Hamming distance 2 were collapsed together, and singletons that could not be merged were discarded. By aligning reads against IMGT, V, D and J genes, CDR3 length, and insertions or deletions at six rearrangement sites were assigned. Within each subset, clonotype counts were normalized to sorted cell number, after which true diversity and Gini coefficients were computed with the tcR R package. The overlap coefficient, calculated on TCRB nucleotide sequences, was used to measure repertoire sharing. What TCRdb holds here is the immuneACCESS table cut down to in-frame rearrangements. Part of the clones is not present; checked against another copy, under half of the missing clones reflect an unresolved V gene, and the others are unexplained. That table is the source of V, J and clone size, and D and trimming were worked out from the DNA. A total of under 50,000 clones appear in this sample, 66% of them only once. Jointly, the top ten make up more than 2% of the sample.

CDR3 length: 15 amino acids, cysteine to phenylalanine. CDR3 DNA is the only sequence kept; it has 45 bases, read in frame from the first base. CDR1 and CDR2 are drawn from the germline V gene: KGHSH, LQKENI. V is reduced by 4 bases and J by 10 bases, leaving a spacing of 17 bases between them. From each donor, a single peripheral blood sample of about 100 mL on average was drawn into heparinised tubes. A BD FACSAria II and a panel including CD45RO, CCR7, CD25, CD127, CD95 and CD27 were used to sort naive, central memory, regulatory and stem cell-like memory CD4+ T cells. All sorted populations exceeded 95% purity. Right away, PBMCs were isolated by Lymphoprep density gradient centrifugation and were stained directly, with no culture step. Samples were stained and sorted in pairs, with one healthy donor and one patient per experiment, so that batch effects were minimized. Here is what the overall study found, with its caveats: Sequencing cDNA rather than genomic DNA could over-represent highly expressing activated cells, although activation and CD3 levels did not differ between groups. Because small numbers of individuals were included in the HLA sub-analyses, any influence of HLA type on TCRB rearrangement was left unresolved. Naive, central memory and regulatory TCRB repertoires appeared more similar among patients than among healthy donors. Type 1 diabetes patients showed a moderate but significant shortening of TCRB CDR3 length in all four CD4+ subsets. PCR may preferentially amplify shorter templates, but because patient and control samples were amplified and corrected together, any resulting skew would affect both groups equally. Fewer insertions and more nucleotide deletions at VDJ recombination sites were observed in patients with type 1 diabetes, implying thymic rearrangement abnormalities.

The V and J genes are TRBV18 and TRBJ1-6; a tentative D call is TRBD1 (5 bases match). The TCR sequence derives from a woman aged 18-29 years with type 1 diabetes. What was sequenced was Tregs from blood. Reading the label with the study, this specimen's cell subset or site is: regulatory CD4+ T cells. The DNA reads TGTGCCAGCTCACGACCGGGGCTGGGTAGCTCACCCCTCCACTTT. Protein translation: CASSRPGLGSSPLHF.